The present T cell receptor beta chain was sequenced within a study of T cell repertoires in cytomegalovirus infection. V was clipped by 5 bases and J by 5 bases, with 9 bases between them. This CDR3 contains 12 residues. MiXCR, applied by TCRdb to the reads, yields one record per CDR3 protein. This table has roughly 860,000 distinct CDR3 sequences, approximately 32% appearing once. Notes on this clonotype: Antigen specificity is unknown.

The receptor was isolated from a human donor in good health (CMV status not recorded). Some clones in this sample may be carry-over from other donors' samples. Material: cultured CD8+ T cells from PBMCs, obtained from culture after CMV antigen stimulation. The chain combines TRBV12-3 or TRBV12-4 with TRBJ1-1, with D perhaps matching TRBD1 (6 bases). The CDR3 sequence: CASSVTGTEAFF. The CDR3 DNA reads as TGTGCCAGCAGTGTCACAGGGACTGAAGCTTTCTTT.